This TCR beta chain was documented in a study of cytomegalovirus exposure and HLA in healthy donors. Study at large: The study's early data release held roughly 91 million unique TCRs from HLA-typed donors. Findings of the study overall: Excluded were some V segments that proved indistinguishable, including TRBV6-2 and TRBV6-3.

A note on this clone: Its antigen is currently unknown.

V lost 4 bases to trimming and J lost 0 bases, with 6 bases between them. Germline V gene sequence: CDR1 LGHNA, CDR2 YNFKEQ. CDR3 length: 14 residues. With 60 Vbeta and 13 Jbeta primers, the PCR was carried out. Assay used: immunoSEQ multiplex PCR; TCRdb lists only in-frame clones, some missing. This table has some 270,000 clones, around 80% appearing once. Sequenced sample: PBMCs. The receptor's source is a girl aged 2-10 years in good health and CMV-seronegative. The chain employs TRBV4-2 and TRBJ2-2; D call uncertain. The CDR3 region has the DNA TGTGCCAGCAGCCCCCCAACGAACACCGGGGAGCTGTTTTTT. Its protein is CASSPPTNTGELFF.